This record concerns one T cell receptor beta chain sequence. Its target is not known. This sample is part of a study of response to subunit inactivated influenza vaccine. The CDR3 length is 12 residues. CDR1 and CDR2 from the germline V gene are MDHEN and SYDVKM. Broader study findings: Authors suggested few new T cells are recruited by each seasonal influenza vaccination.

TCRdb ran MiXCR on the RT-PCR reads and lists one entry per CDR3 protein. The sample includes hundreds of thousands of distinct CDR3 sequences, less than 20% of them seen just once. Sequences were derived from PBMCs from blood, sampled roughly 5 days after vaccination. This chain uses TRBV28 with TRBJ2-3; D is unclear. The TCR was taken from a man aged 50 to 60 who received an inactivated influenza vaccine. The DNA of the CDR3 is TGTGCAGCCCAGCGAGCCACAGATACGCAGTATTTT. It encodes CAAQRATDTQYF.